The rows below give T cell receptor beta chains drawn from one sample of a study of follicular helper T cells after annual influenza vaccination. Using immunoSEQ multiplex PCR, the repertoire was profiled, and TCRdb retains in-frame clones only, with some absent. The sample shows approximately 11,000 clones, approximately 80% of them seen only once. This specimen was CXCR5+ CD38- circulating T follicular helper cells from blood, taken 7 days after influenza vaccination. These receptors were obtained from an adult who received the influenza vaccine. Each CDR3 is given with its conserved first and last residue. A D gene is named only where the DNA matches it firmly. Clone size, where shown, is once, few, many, or a class for clones that have expanded.

cdr3_aa,cdr3_nt,clone_size,d_call,v_call,j_call
CASSPSDTQYF,TGTGCCAGCTCACCATCGGATACGCAGTATTTT,.,.,TRBV18,TRBJ2-3
CASSEAGDSYGYTF,TGTGCCAGCAGTGAAGCGGGGGACAGCTATGGCTACACCTTC,.,TRBD1,TRBV6-1,TRBJ1-2
CASSLRGVMNTEAFF,TGCGCCAGCAGCTTGAGGGGGGTCATGAACACTGAAGCTTTCTTT,.,.,TRBV5-1,TRBJ1-1
CASSPQWGQVLNF,TGTGCCAGCAGCCCCCAGTGGGGACAGGTCCTTAATTTT,.,TRBD1,TRBV7-2,TRBJ1-3
CASSQDLEGELFF,TGCGCCAGCAGCCAAGATCTAGAAGGGGAGCTGTTTTTT,.,.,TRBV4-1,TRBJ2-2
CASSLELEAFF,TGTGCCAGCAGCTTAGAGTTGGAAGCTTTCTTT,.,.,TRBV7-9,TRBJ1-1
CASSSSSGGSTDTQYF,TGTGCCAGCAGCTCAAGCAGCGGGGGGAGCACAGATACGCAGTATTTT,.,TRBD2,TRBV7-8,TRBJ2-3
CATRRDVSSYEQYF,TGTGCCACCCGAAGGGACGTCAGCTCCTACGAGCAGTACTTC,once,.,TRBV2,TRBJ2-7
CASLTDRGGYEQYF,TGTGCCAGCCTCACGGACAGGGGGGGCTACGAGCAGTACTTC,.,TRBD1,TRBV7-9,TRBJ2-7
CAIRDDSGSYEQYF,TGTGCCATCAGGGACGACAGCGGCTCCTACGAGCAGTACTTC,.,.,TRBV10-3,TRBJ2-7
CASSQVAGGTHEQYF,TGTGCCAGCAGCCAAGTAGCGGGGGGTACCCACGAGCAGTACTTC,.,TRBD2,TRBV14,TRBJ2-7
CASKGGATNEKLFF,TGTGCCAGCAAGGGGGGAGCAACTAATGAAAAACTGTTTTTT,.,.,TRBV6-5,TRBJ1-4
CASSLPRGYTEAFF,TGTGCCAGCAGCCTCCCCCGGGGATACACTGAAGCTTTCTTT,.,.,TRBV28,TRBJ1-1
CASRRVGADNSPLHF,TGTGCCAGCCGGCGGGTCGGGGCGGACAATTCACCCCTCCACTTT,.,.,TRBV27,TRBJ1-6
CASGSGGGSPDTQYF,TGTGCCAGCGGAAGCGGGGGGGGCTCTCCAGATACGCAGTATTTT,.,TRBD2,TRBV7-9,TRBJ2-3
CASSLRGGENTGELFF,TGTGCCAGCAGCCTGCGCGGGGGCGAGAACACCGGGGAGCTGTTTTTT,.,.,TRBV7-8,TRBJ2-2
CASSQAVETNPSNYGYTF,TGCGCCAGCAGTCAAGCAGTGGAGACGAATCCTTCTAACTATGGCTACACCTTC,.,.,TRBV23-1,TRBJ1-2
CASSLDSQNYGYTF,TGCGCCAGCAGCTTGGACAGCCAAAACTATGGCTACACCTTC,.,.,TRBV5-1,TRBJ1-2
CSVARDNEQFF,TGCAGCGTTGCCAGGGACAATGAGCAGTTCTTC,.,.,TRBV29-1,TRBJ2-1
CASSRQGNNEQFF,TGTGCCAGCTCACGACAGGGCAACAATGAGCAGTTCTTC,.,TRBD1,TRBV18,TRBJ2-1
CASSTELGTDGYTF,TGTGCCAGCAGTACGGAGTTGGGAACTGATGGCTACACCTTC,.,.,TRBV25-1,TRBJ1-2
CAWSPTSGYNEQFF,TGTGCCTGGAGCCCGACTAGCGGGTACAATGAGCAGTTCTTC,.,TRBD2,TRBV30,TRBJ2-1
CASSLGANTGELFF,TGTGCCAGCAGCTTAGGGGCTAACACCGGGGAGCTGTTTTTT,few,.,TRBV7-2,TRBJ2-2
CARGETQYF,TGTGCCAGGGGGGAGACCCAGTACTTC,.,.,TRBV6-9,TRBJ2-5